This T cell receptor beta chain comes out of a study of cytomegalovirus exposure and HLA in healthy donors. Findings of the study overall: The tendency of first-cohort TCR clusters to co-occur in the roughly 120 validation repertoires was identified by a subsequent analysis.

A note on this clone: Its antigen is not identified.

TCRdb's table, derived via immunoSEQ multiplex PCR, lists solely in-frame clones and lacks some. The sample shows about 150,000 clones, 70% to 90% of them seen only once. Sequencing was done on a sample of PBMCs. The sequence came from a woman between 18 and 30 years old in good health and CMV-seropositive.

The CDR3 DNA follows: TGTGCCAGCAGTTACTCCCCCGGAGGCGGCAATGAAAAACTGTTTTTT. Its translation: CASSYSPGGGNEKLFF. This chain links TRBV6-6 with TRBJ1-4; no clear D gene. CDR3 length: 16 amino acids. V lost 0 bases to trimming and J lost 5 bases, with 13 bases between them. The germline V gene encodes CDR1 MNHNY and CDR2 SVGAGI (reference sequence).